The text below deals with one T cell receptor beta chain. What it binds is not known. This entry comes from a study of shared clonotypes between healthy human individuals. Points from the study as a whole: Large depth notwithstanding, sorted-subset sequencing proved incomplete by rarefaction.

The donors, healthy adults who were HIV-negative, had experienced no recent acute infections or vaccinations. Investigators divided CD4+ cells into CD45RA+ naive and CD45RA-negative memory subsets. The CDR3 has 15 amino acids. Germline-derived CDR1 and CDR2 are SGDLS and YYNGEE. V shed 0 bases and J shed 8 bases, with 14 bases lying between them. Clones were read by immunoSEQ multiplex PCR, and TCRdb kept only the in-frame ones, dropping some. The table lists roughly 1.4 million clones, approximately 98.5% of them singletons. The TCR comes from a young man in good health. Sequenced: naive CD4+ T cells sorted from blood. Subset described: CD45RA+ positively selected. This rearrangement joins TRBV9 to TRBJ1-4; the D is unclear. CDR3: CASSVGGRRSEKLFF. The CDR3 DNA reads as TGTGCCAGCAGCGTAGGCGGCCGGCGGAGCGAAAAACTGTTTTTT.